These T cell receptor beta chains were read from a single sample in a study of T-cell reconstitution after alpha-beta-depleted transplantation in children. MiXCR, applied by TCRdb to the PCR reads, yields one record per CDR3 protein. The sample carries around 90,000 distinct CDR3 sequences, about 16% recorded once. Sequences were derived from PBMCs, mostly from graft donor cells, sampled 180 days after TCRalphabeta/CD19-depleted stem cell transplant. The receptors originated from a male patient aged 2 to 9 who had a stem cell transplant for acute lymphoblastic leukemia, so the T cells may come from the graft donor. CDR3s leave out the opening cysteine and the closing phenylalanine or tryptophan. The order of the fields is V gene, J gene, CDR3 protein.

V gene: TRBV7-2; J gene: TRBJ2-2; CDR3 protein: ATSKQGDGELF
V gene: TRBV12-3/TRBV12-4; J gene: TRBJ2-3; CDR3 protein: ASSYARSTDTQY
V gene: TRBV5-1; J gene: TRBJ2-7; CDR3 protein: ASSTGQGTEQY
V gene: TRBV7-2; J gene: TRBJ2-2; CDR3 protein: ASSLQGYANTGELF
V gene: TRBV7-8; J gene: TRBJ2-3; CDR3 protein: ASSLQFGGTDTQY
V gene: TRBV27; J gene: TRBJ2-7; CDR3 protein: ASSLVGSTYEQY
V gene: TRBV29-1; J gene: TRBJ1-1; CDR3 protein: STFRVDTEAF
V gene: TRBV9; J gene: TRBJ2-1; CDR3 protein: ASSVGVWGVTYNEQF
V gene: TRBV4-3; J gene: TRBJ2-3; CDR3 protein: ASSSTPRTDTQY
V gene: TRBV7-9; J gene: TRBJ1-1; CDR3 protein: ASSPPDRGHTEAF
V gene: TRBV12-3/TRBV12-4; J gene: TRBJ1-5; CDR3 protein: ASSTGVPDNQPQH
V gene: TRBV18; J gene: TRBJ2-2; CDR3 protein: ASSPQIQGAANTGELF
V gene: TRBV29-1; J gene: TRBJ2-7; CDR3 protein: SVSGTGDHEQY
V gene: TRBV5-1; J gene: TRBJ1-5; CDR3 protein: ASSYEPLDRVVQPQH
V gene: TRBV6-1; J gene: TRBJ2-7; CDR3 protein: ASSQALAGYAYEQY
V gene: TRBV3-1; J gene: TRBJ2-4; CDR3 protein: ASSQRGLGLTKNIQY
V gene: TRBV6-2/TRBV6-3; J gene: TRBJ2-1; CDR3 protein: ASSYGLAGVNEQF
V gene: TRBV27; J gene: TRBJ2-1; CDR3 protein: ASSQGGDEQF
V gene: TRBV20-1; J gene: TRBJ2-3; CDR3 protein: SAGSGGDTQY
V gene: TRBV27; J gene: TRBJ2-2; CDR3 protein: ASRRTGGPGELF
V gene: TRBV2; J gene: TRBJ1-5; CDR3 protein: ASSLLEPPWMPQH
V gene: TRBV7-9; J gene: TRBJ1-6; CDR3 protein: ASSLAQGRGSPLH